The 21 T cell receptor beta chains below were found in one sample sequenced in a study of T cells in Graves' hyperthyroidism and ophthalmopathy. The investigators amplified TCR beta CDR3 regions from RNA transcripts. The HTBI set primed first-round TCR CDR3 RT-PCR. Via MiXCR, TCRdb re-called the multiplex PCR reads, giving one row per CDR3 protein. The sample holds around 300,000 distinct CDR3 sequences, roughly 15% seen once. Sequencing was carried out using blood. The source is a young woman with Graves' hyperthyroidism that later progressed to Graves' ophthalmopathy.

At least ten counts were recorded for this clonotype. The chain combines TRBV28 with TRBJ2-7; no reliable D call. Germline assignment: CDR1 MDHEN and CDR2 SYDVKM. This CDR3 contains 13 residues. V lost 6 bases and J lost 2, with 11 bases in between. This CDR3 is CASRIPGAYEQYF. In DNA, the CDR3 is TGTGCCAGCAGAATACCTGGGGCCTACGAGCAGTACTTC.

The chain uses TRBV7-9 and TRBJ1-5; the match to TRBD1 covers 7 bases. Trimming removed 0 bases from V and 7 bases from J; junction bases left unmatched: 9. This CDR3 has 16 residues. Germline V gives CDR1 SEHNR, CDR2 FQNEAQ (reference sequence). The CDR3 coding sequence is TGTGCCAGCAGCTTAGCGGCAGGGGGTGAGGAACAGCCCCAGCATTTT. It codes for CASSLAAGGEEQPQHF.

Turning to this clonotype: A clone one base away is much larger, so this may be a read error. The chain has TRBV30 and TRBJ2-7; no definite D call. Germline CDR1 is GTSNPN and CDR2 is SVGIG (reference sequence). This CDR3 has 16 amino acids. Trimming removed 3 bases at V and 5 bases at J, with 23 bases between. The CDR3 DNA is TGTGCCTGGAGCCGAGGATTGTGGGATGTGTTGCACGAGCAGTACTTC. It specifies CAWSRGLWDVLHEQYF.

Only a few counts were recorded for this clonotype. V and J are TRBV27 and TRBJ2-5, with TRBD2 matching over 7 bases. V was pared by 3 bases and J by 5 bases, with 6 bases of the junction left unmatched. CDR1 MNHEY and CDR2 SMNVEV come from the germline V gene (reference sequence). CDR3 length equals 14 residues. In nucleotides, the CDR3 is TGTGCCAGCAGTTTCCGGACTAGAATTGAGACCCAGTACTTC. Protein product: CASSFRTRIETQYF.

A few counts support this clonotype. The chain couples TRBV20-1 to TRBJ2-7, with 13 nucleotides matching TRBD2. Germline CDR1 DFQATT, CDR2 SNEGSKA (reference sequence). V was pared by 6 bases and J by 0 bases, with 8 bases of the junction left unmatched. The CDR3 has 16 residues. Written as DNA, the CDR3 is TGCAGTGCCACGGGACTAGCGGGATTAAGCTCCTACGAGCAGTACTTC. Amino acids: CSATGLAGLSSYEQYF.

This clonotype was seen ten or more times. This chain connects TRBV12-3 or TRBV12-4 to TRBJ1-1; 8 bases are a match to TRBD1. J lost 5 bases, V lost 5 bases, and 4 bases had no gene match. The CDR3 is made up of 13 amino acids. Written as DNA, the CDR3 is TGTGCCAGCAGTACAGGGGGGAGAACTGAAGCTTTCTTT. As protein: CASSTGGRTEAFF.

The rearrangement joins TRBV20-1 to TRBJ1-5, with D possibly TRBD1 on 6 matching bases. Germline assignment: CDR1 DFQATT and CDR2 SNEGSKA (reference sequence). The V end was cut by 0 bases, the J end by 1 base, with 22 bases between. The CDR3 runs to 19 residues. In nucleotides, the CDR3 is TGCAGTGCTAGAGACTACTACAGGGACCACGACTGGAGCAATCAGCCCCAGCATTTT. As protein: CSARDYYRDHDWSNQPQHF.

This clonotype has a count of ten or more. The chain uses TRBV3-1 and TRBJ1-4; D uncertain. Looked up from germline, CDR1 is LGHDT and CDR2 is YNNKEL (reference sequence). V lost 6 bases and J lost 3, with 11 bases in between. This CDR3 spans 14 amino acids. The CDR3: CASRRGPSNEKLFF. In nucleotides, the CDR3 is TGTGCCAGCAGACGTGGACCCTCTAATGAAAAACTGTTTTTT.

This clonotype was seen a few times. This chain connects TRBV30 to TRBJ2-1; 8 positions match TRBD2. The CDR3 length is 14 residues. CDR1 and CDR2 from the germline V gene are GTSNPN and SVGIG (reference sequence). V was pared by 3 bases and J by 6 bases, with 7 bases of the junction left unmatched. CDR3 in amino acids: CAWSGGGRGNEQFF. CDR3 bases: TGTGCCTGGAGCGGGGGGGGTCGGGGCAATGAGCAGTTCTTC.

The rearrangement joins TRBV12-3 or TRBV12-4 to TRBJ2-2; a possible D gene is TRBD1 (6 bases). This CDR3 is 17 amino acids long. The ends were cut back, 6 bases at V and 0 bases at J, with 17 bases in the middle. In DNA form, the CDR3 reads TGTGCCAGCAGCCCGTGGACAGTTGACTCGAACACCGGGGAGCTGTTTTTT. Residues: CASSPWTVDSNTGELFF.

This clonotype was counted many times. The chain recombines TRBV7-3 with TRBJ2-1; D remains ambiguous. With 5 bases removed from V and 4 bases from J, the gap between germline ends came to 12 bases. This CDR3 spans 14 amino acids. Germline V CDR1 and CDR2: SGHTA, FQGTGA. CDR3 nucleotides: TGTGCCAGCAGCGCAGCCGGGCCATACAATGAGCAGTTCTTC. Translating it yields CASSAAGPYNEQFF.

This clonotype was recorded at least ten times. This chain links TRBV5-1 with TRBJ2-1; TRBD1 agrees at 7 bases. Germline lookup yields CDR1 SGHRS and CDR2 YFSETQ. The J segment lost 3 bases and the V segment lost 4 bases, leaving 13 bases of the junction unmatched. The CDR3 spans 17 residues. The CDR3 DNA is TGCGCCAGCAGCGTACGAACCGGGACAGTTCTCTACAATGAGCAGTTCTTC. Translating it yields CASSVRTGTVLYNEQFF.

This chain uses TRBV20-1 with TRBJ1-2; D ambiguous. This CDR3 is built from 12 residues. Trimming shortened V by 1 base and J by 4 bases, and 7 bases separated the two germline ends. CDR1 and CDR2 (germline): DFQATT, SNEGSKA (reference sequence). The DNA for the CDR3 is TGCAGTGCTAGAGGGGATATCTATGGCTACACCTTC. This translates into CSARGDIYGYTF.

In this sample, this clonotype turned up many times. The chain joins TRBV5-1 to TRBJ2-5; 13 nucleotides align to TRBD2. The germline CDR1 and CDR2 sequences are SGHRS and YFSETQ. This CDR3 contains 17 residues. Losses at the gene ends were 3 bases for V and 0 bases for J; bases not matched to a gene: 5. In nucleotides, the CDR3 is TGCGCCAGCAGCTCCGGGACTAGCGGGGTTGACCAAGAGACCCAGTACTTC. This sequence encodes CASSSGTSGVDQETQYF.

This clonotype was recorded at least ten times. This chain links TRBV20-1 with TRBJ2-7; D may correspond to TRBD1 or TRBD2 (5 bases each). This CDR3 is 13 amino acids long. The germline V gene has CDR1 DFQATT and CDR2 SNEGSKA (reference sequence). The germline V and J ends were trimmed by 3 bases and 7 bases, with 16 bases remaining between them. CDR3 bases: TGCAGTGCTAGGGGGGAGTTAAGTGGGGAGCAGTACTTC. The encoded protein is CSARGELSGEQYF.

This clonotype was observed a handful of times. This chain joins TRBV10-3 and TRBJ1-1; a weak D match, TRBD1 (6 bases). V lost 6 bases and J 0 bases, leaving 11 bases between the germline ends. Germline CDR1 is ENHRY and CDR2 is SYGVKD. CDR3 length: 14 residues. The DNA of the CDR3 is TGTGCCATCAGCTCGGACAGACTGAACACTGAAGCTTTCTTT. As protein: CAISSDRLNTEAFF.

The rearrangement links TRBV9 to TRBJ2-3; 8 bases are a match to TRBD2. CDR3 length: 18 residues. J was trimmed by 3 bases and V by 3 bases; bases with no gene match: 15. Germline loops: CDR1 SGDLS, CDR2 YYNGEE. The DNA for the CDR3 is TGTGCCAGCAGCGCACAGCCCCTACTAGCGGCGGGTACAGATACGCAGTATTTT. It translates to CASSAQPLLAAGTDTQYF.

This clonotype showed up many times. The chain employs TRBV6-5 and TRBJ2-5; D is unclear. The CDR3 runs 16 residues. V lost 0 bases and J 4 bases, leaving 15 bases between the germline ends. Germline V gene lookup returns CDR1 MNHEY and CDR2 SVGAGI. CDR3 sequence reads: CASSYSPAPRAETQYF. The CDR3 region has the DNA TGTGCCAGCAGTTACTCGCCCGCGCCTCGGGCAGAGACCCAGTACTTC.

The V and J genes are TRBV4-1 and TRBJ2-7; 8 nucleotides match TRBD1. The germline V gene encodes CDR1 MGHRA and CDR2 YSYEKL. This CDR3 has 14 amino acids. Unmatched junction bases numbered 5, after V lost 4 bases and J lost 3 bases. The CDR3 loop is CASSLRGQGYEQYF. The CDR3 DNA reads as TGCGCCAGCAGCCTCCGTGGACAGGGCTACGAGCAGTACTTC.

The CDR3 DNA is TGTGCCACCGGGCCGGGACAGACTAGCAATCAGCCCCAGCATTTT. It encodes CATGPGQTSNQPQHF. The rearrangement joins TRBV24-1 to TRBJ1-5, with 7 positions matching TRBD1. V shed 9 bases, J shed 0 bases, and the junction held 7 bases outside the gene matches. The CDR3 is 15 residues long. The germline V gene encodes CDR1 KGHDR and CDR2 SFDVKD.

This clonotype has ten or more counts. The gene calls are TRBV30 and TRBJ1-1, with 8 nucleotides matching TRBD1. The CDR3 has 12 residues. Germline CDR1 is GTSNPN and CDR2 is SVGIG (reference sequence). Trimming took 5 bases from V and 1 from J; bases not matched to a gene: 0. CDR3 residues: CAWGQGNTEAFF. The CDR3 coding sequence is TGTGCCTGGGGACAGGGGAACACTGAAGCTTTCTTT.